The 6 T cell receptor beta chains presented below share a single source sample, sequenced in a study of blood T cell repertoires in COVID-19. The assay was immunoSEQ multiplex PCR, and TCRdb's table has in-frame clones only and misses some. The sample has almost 70,000 clones; 80% to 90% are singletons. Sequenced: peripheral blood. All receptors derive from a woman aged 45-60 years with active COVID-19.

The chain uses TRBV5-1 and TRBJ1-6, with TRBD1 as a possible D gene (5 bases). The germline gives CDR1 SGHRS, CDR2 YFSETQ. CDR3 size: 16 residues. Trimming took 1 base from V and 4 from J, leaving 12 bases between them. The CDR3 reads CASSLNLGGYNSPLHF. The DNA of the CDR3 is TGCGCCAGCAGCTTGAATTTGGGGGGATATAATTCACCCCTCCACTTT.

The CDR3 here is CAWKAPDRTTGEQYF. CDR3 nucleotide sequence: TGTGCCTGGAAGGCCCCGGACAGAACTACGGGGGAGCAGTACTTC. The rearrangement joins TRBV30 to TRBJ2-7; possibly TRBD1 for D (6 bases). V lost 4 bases and J lost 7, with 23 bases in between. Germline CDR1 reads GTSNPN; CDR2 reads SVGIG (reference sequence). This CDR3 has 15 residues.

The CDR3 spells CASSLDGGGSYNEQFF. CDR3 DNA: TGTGCCAGCAGCTTAGATGGGGGGGGGTCCTACAATGAGCAGTTCTTC. The rearrangement uses TRBV7-2 and TRBJ2-1; TRBD2 matches at 7 bases. Losses at the gene ends were 1 base for V and 1 base for J; bases not matched to a gene: 4. Germline CDR1 SGHTA, CDR2 FQGNSA. The CDR3 is made up of 16 amino acids. Variable domain in full (rest from reference TRBV7-2 and TRBJ2-1): GAGVSQSPSNKVTEKGKDVELRCDPISGHTALYWYRQSLGQGLEFLIYFQGNSAPDKSGLPSDRFSAERTGGSVSTLTIQRTQQEDSAVYLCASSLDGGGSYNEQFFGPGTRLTVL.

The chain joins TRBV12-3 or TRBV12-4 to TRBJ2-7; 7 bases agree with TRBD2. The CDR3 spans 13 residues. With 6 bases clipped from V and 5 bases from J, the junction kept 7 bases outside the gene matches. The CDR3 DNA is TGTGCCAGCAGAGAAAATGGGGGGGACGAGCAGTACTTC. Translated: CASRENGGDEQYF.

This clone was counted between two and nine times. The gene calls are TRBV30 and TRBJ2-1; 12 bases agree with TRBD2. The CDR3 is made up of 16 amino acids. The germline gives CDR1 GTSNPN, CDR2 SVGIG (reference sequence). The V and J ends lost 3 bases and 7 bases, in that order; junction bases with no gene match: 10. In DNA, the CDR3 is TGTGCCTGGAGACCAAGGACTAGCGGGATCATGAATGAGCAGTTCTTC. Amino acids: CAWRPRTSGIMNEQFF.

V and J are TRBV21-1 and TRBJ1-1; whether TRBD1, the table's D call, matches the DNA was not checked. TRBV21-1 constitutes a pseudogene. This CDR3 region has 13 residues. The CDR3 reads CASSKRWQGRPFF. The CDR3 DNA follows: TGTGCCAGCAGCAAACGGTGGCAGGGCAGACCCTTTTTT.